These 29 T cell receptor beta chains share one sample of origin, sequenced in a study of T cell responses to AZD1222 COVID-19 vaccine. The repertoire was sequenced with immunoSEQ multiplex PCR; TCRdb's copy has only in-frame clones and lacks some. The sample has fewer than 200,000 clones, almost 95% seen once. Sequencing used peripheral blood, obtained on day 0 of AZD1222 vaccination. Source of these receptors: an adult in good health.

The chain uses TRBV7-2 and TRBJ1-4, with D possibly being TRBD1 (5 bases). Germline V gene lookup returns CDR1 SGHTA and CDR2 FQGNSA. This CDR3 is built from 16 residues. V gave up 5 bases and J gave up 8 bases, with 21 bases separating them. CDR3 sequence (DNA): TGTGCCAGCAGCCCAGAAGGGACTTCTTTAGGAGAAAAACTGTTTTTT. As protein: CASSPEGTSLGEKLFF. The full variable domain, with the rest looked up from reference TRBV7-2 and TRBJ1-4, is GAGVSQSPSNKVTEKGKDVELRCDPISGHTALYWYRQSLGQGLEFLIYFQGNSAPDKSGLPSDRFSAERTGGSVSTLTIQRTQQEDSAVYLCASSPEGTSLGEKLFFGSGTQLSVL.

This clone appeared once. The chain's CDR3 is CASSPPDRNTEAFF. The CDR3 DNA reads TGTGCCAGCAGCCCACCTGACAGGAACACTGAAGCTTTCTTT. This chain joins TRBV7-3 and TRBJ1-1; D perhaps matches TRBD1 (5 bases). Germline lookup yields CDR1 SGHTA and CDR2 FQGTGA. The CDR3 consists of 14 residues. Trimming took off 5 bases at V and 1 base at J, with 11 bases between the two ends.

This rearrangement joins TRBV3-1 (or the pseudogene TRBV3-2) to TRBJ1-2, with 7 positions matching TRBD1. CDR1 is LGHDT, CDR2 YNNKEL, per germline (reference sequence). The CDR3 is 17 residues long. V lost 2 bases and J lost 7; bases outside the gene matches: 16. The CDR3 sequence: CASSQRQGLGLLAGYTF. The CDR3 nucleotides read TGTGCCAGCAGCCAAAGACAGGGTCTCGGCCTGCTAGCTGGCTACACCTTC.

The chain couples TRBV7-9 to TRBJ2-3; 8 nucleotides line up with TRBD2. The germline V gene encodes CDR1 SEHNR and CDR2 FQNEAQ (reference sequence). The CDR3 loop spans 16 amino acids. V lost 5 bases, J lost 1 base, and 8 bases stayed unmatched. In DNA, the CDR3 is TGTGCCAGCAGCCGAACTAGCGGATTCCGCACAGATACGCAGTATTTT. It codes for CASSRTSGFRTDTQYF.

This sequence joins TRBV3-1 (or the pseudogene TRBV3-2) and TRBJ1-2; D not resolved. This CDR3 spans 14 amino acids. V gave up 6 bases and J gave up 1 base, with 12 bases separating them. CDR1 is LGHDT, CDR2 YNNKEL, per germline (reference sequence). In DNA form, the CDR3 reads TGTGCCAGCAGTGTCCGCGGGGTTAACTATGGCTACACCTTC. Translated: CASSVRGVNYGYTF.

The J gene is TRBJ2-3, the V gene TRBV18; possibly TRBD1 or TRBD2 for D (6 bases each). CDR3 length equals 14 residues. The V gene's germline CDR1 is KGHSH and CDR2 LQKENI. V was cut by 6 bases and J by 5 bases, with 15 bases left in between. The CDR3 DNA sequence: TGTGCCAGCTCCTCCGGGAGCAGGGGAGATACGCAGTATTTT. It translates to CASSSGSRGDTQYF.

The V call is TRBV9, the J call TRBJ2-5, with D perhaps being TRBD1 or TRBD2 (6 bases each). Germline CDR1 and CDR2: SGDLS and YYNGEE. V lost 0 bases to trimming and J lost 5 bases, with 14 bases between them. The CDR3 runs to 15 residues. This chain's CDR3 is CASSVAGARLETQYF. DNA of the CDR3: TGTGCCAGCAGCGTAGCGGGGGCCCGACTGGAGACCCAGTACTTC.

This clone was observed a few times. The chain combines TRBV6-2 or TRBV6-3 with TRBJ1-2; tentatively, D is TRBD1 (5 bases). This CDR3 contains 14 residues. V lost 6 bases to trimming and J lost 6 bases, with 17 bases between them. Germline V gives CDR1 MNHEY, CDR2 SVGEGT. The CDR3 loop reads CASSPSRGADGYTF. In nucleotides, the CDR3 is TGTGCCAGCAGCCCCTCCCGGGGCGCGGATGGCTACACCTTC.

The chain employs TRBV29-1 and TRBJ1-2, with D uncertain. Germline CDR1 and CDR2: SQVTM and ANQGSEA. The length of the CDR3 is 13 residues. V lost 4 bases and J lost 8, with 17 bases in between. CDR3 sequence: CSVVSSRTGGYTF. The CDR3 DNA reads TGCAGCGTTGTCTCCTCCAGGACCGGGGGCTACACCTTC. The full variable domain, with the rest looked up from reference TRBV29-1 and TRBJ1-2, is SAVISQKPSRDICQRGTSLTIQCQVDSQVTMMFWYRQQPGQSLTLIATANQGSEATYESGFVIDKFPISRPNLTFSTLTVSNMSPEDSSIYLCSVVSSRTGGYTFGSGTRLTVV.

The V gene is TRBV28, the J gene TRBJ2-1, with 8 positions matching TRBD1. Unmatched junction bases numbered 20, after V lost 6 bases and J lost 10 bases. The CDR3 runs to 17 residues. Germline V gives CDR1 MDHEN, CDR2 SYDVKM. CDR3: CASSPWTGRSGLEEQFF. DNA of the CDR3: TGTGCCAGCAGCCCATGGACAGGGCGAAGCGGGTTGGAAGAGCAGTTCTTC.

This clone was detected only once. The rearrangement joins TRBV2 to TRBJ1-2, with 8 bases identical to TRBD1. The CDR3 totals 14 residues. Looked up from germline, CDR1 is SNHLY and CDR2 is FYNNEI. After removal of 7 bases from V and 4 bases from J, the junction contained 8 bases not matched to a gene. This CDR3 is CASNPQGVFYGYTF. CDR3 in DNA: TGTGCCAGCAACCCACAGGGGGTCTTCTATGGCTACACCTTC.

This clone was observed a single time. V usage is TRBV19 and J usage is TRBJ1-6; tentatively, D is TRBD1 (5 bases). The ends were cut back, 2 bases at V and 4 bases at J, with 12 bases in the middle. The CDR3 is made up of 16 amino acids. Germline V gene lookup returns CDR1 LNHDA and CDR2 SQIVND (reference sequence). In DNA, the CDR3 is TGTGCCAGTAGTATATCGACAAGACAGTATAATTCACCCCTCCACTTT. Amino acid sequence: CASSISTRQYNSPLHF.

The chain uses TRBV24-1 and TRBJ2-1; the match to TRBD2 covers 7 bases. Germline CDR1 KGHDR, CDR2 SFDVKD. This CDR3 is built from 18 residues. V shed 5 bases, J shed 5 bases, and the junction held 17 bases outside the gene matches. CDR3 bases: TGTGCCACCAGTGGCCGCCCCCGGGAGGCAAAAGGGGACAATGAGCAGTTCTTC. This encodes CATSGRPREAKGDNEQFF.

The chain links TRBV4-1 to TRBJ1-1; D perhaps matches TRBD1 (6 bases). Trimming cost V 4 bases and J 5 bases, with 20 bases left between them. Germline assignment: CDR1 MGHRA and CDR2 YSYEKL. The CDR3 is 16 residues long. CDR3 sequence reads: CASSPGLGGVGTEAFF. CDR3 DNA sequence: TGCGCCAGCAGCCCTGGACTAGGGGGTGTTGGAACTGAAGCTTTCTTT.

The chain employs TRBV6-5 and TRBJ2-5; 7 positions agree with TRBD1. The CDR3 length is 14 residues. The V gene end was trimmed by 7 bases and the J gene end by 4 bases; junction bases not matched to a gene: 9. CDR1 is MNHEY, CDR2 SVGAGI, per germline. CDR3 sequence (DNA): TGTGCCAGCAACCCCTCGACAGGGAGAGAGACCCAGTACTTC. Amino acids: CASNPSTGRETQYF.

The chain combines TRBV27 with TRBJ1-5; maybe TRBD1 (5 bases). V lost 5 bases and J 0 bases, leaving 11 bases between the germline ends. The CDR3 sequence is 15 residues long. CDR1 MNHEY and CDR2 SMNVEV come from the germline V gene (reference sequence). The CDR3 region has the DNA TGTGCCAGCAGTCAGACAGCTCATAGCAATCAGCCCCAGCATTTT. This codes for CASSQTAHSNQPQHF.

The genes are TRBV6-2 or TRBV6-3 and TRBJ1-1; D ambiguous. The V and J ends lost 2 bases and 4 bases respectively, with 11 bases between them. This CDR3 has 14 amino acids. The germline V gene has CDR1 MNHEY and CDR2 SVGEGT. The CDR3 DNA reads TGTGCCAGCAGTTACCGAGGGATGGCCACTGAAGCTTTCTTT. Translated: CASSYRGMATEAFF.

J is TRBJ2-2 and V is TRBV4-1; the D is unclear. V was shortened by 2 bases and J by 3 bases, with 1 base between the two germline ends. This CDR3 has 12 residues. Germline CDR1 and CDR2: MGHRA and YSYEKL. The CDR3 protein is CASSQYTGELFF. The CDR3 coding sequence is TGCGCCAGCAGCCAATACACCGGGGAGCTGTTTTTT.

The genes are TRBV7-2 and TRBJ1-5, with D possibly TRBD1 on 5 matching bases. Germline assignment: CDR1 SGHTA and CDR2 FQGNSA. This CDR3 comprises 16 residues. The V end lost 6 bases, the J end lost 1 base, and 16 bases lay between the germline ends. DNA for the CDR3: TGTGCCAGCAGTACCACCGGGACTGGGAGCAATCAGCCCCAGCATTTT. This translates into CASSTTGTGSNQPQHF. Full variable domain (rest looked up from reference TRBV7-2 and TRBJ1-5): GAGVSQSPSNKVTEKGKDVELRCDPISGHTALYWYRQSLGQGLEFLIYFQGNSAPDKSGLPSDRFSAERTGGSVSTLTIQRTQQEDSAVYLCASSTTGTGSNQPQHFGDGTRLSIL.

This chain uses TRBV19 with TRBJ2-2, with D maybe TRBD2 (6 bases). This CDR3 has 14 residues. The ends were cut back, 4 bases at V and 7 bases at J, with 13 bases in the middle. Germline CDR1 LNHDA, CDR2 SQIVND (reference sequence). This CDR3 reads CASSRRELVGELFF. The CDR3 region has the DNA TGTGCCAGTAGTAGACGGGAGTTGGTCGGGGAGCTGTTTTTT.

This sequence joins TRBV27 and TRBJ2-7; 12 nucleotides line up with TRBD2. CDR1 MNHEY and CDR2 SMNVEV come from the germline V gene (reference sequence). V trimming: 5 bases; J trimming: 8 bases; junction bases outside the gene matches: 4. This CDR3 contains 13 residues. DNA for the CDR3: TGTGCCAGCAGTCTAGCGGGAGGGCCGCAGCAGTACTTC. Protein sequence: CASSLAGGPQQYF.

The chain is built from TRBV5-1 and TRBJ1-6; maybe TRBD1 (5 bases). With 4 bases removed from V and 1 base from J, the gap between germline ends came to 9 bases. The CDR3 sequence is 15 residues long. CDR1 is SGHRS and CDR2 is YFSETQ in the germline V gene. Here the CDR3 reads CASSPGGSYNSPLHF. DNA of the CDR3: TGCGCCAGCAGCCCGGGGGGGTCCTATAATTCACCCCTCCACTTT.

This clone was counted once. This chain connects TRBV7-9 to TRBJ1-2, with 7 bases identical to TRBD1. The ends lost 1 base at V and 4 bases at J; junction bases unmatched: 18. The length of the CDR3 is 19 residues. Germline V CDR1 and CDR2: SEHNR, FQNEAQ (reference sequence). The CDR3 protein is CASSLGRLSTGDGGYGYTF. The CDR3 nucleotides are TGTGCCAGCAGCTTAGGGCGGCTCTCCACAGGGGATGGAGGCTATGGCTACACCTTC.

Concerning this clone: Other DNA sequences in the same sample also yield this CDR3. The chain recombines TRBV5-1 with TRBJ1-1; 8 nucleotides agree with TRBD1. After removal of 4 bases from V and 4 bases from J, the junction contained 6 bases not matched to a gene. Germline V gives CDR1 SGHRS, CDR2 YFSETQ. The CDR3 sequence is 14 residues long. Here the CDR3 reads CASSTRQGSTEAFF. DNA for the CDR3: TGCGCCAGCAGCACCCGACAGGGGAGCACTGAAGCTTTCTTT. Drawing the rest from reference TRBV5-1 and TRBJ1-1, the complete variable domain is KAGVTQTPRYLIKTRGQQVTLSCSPISGHRSVSWYQQTPGQGLQFLFEYFSETQRNKGNFPGRFSGRQFSNSRSEMNVSTLELGDSALYLCASSTRQGSTEAFFGQGTRLTVV.

J is TRBJ1-2 and V is TRBV3-1 (or the pseudogene TRBV3-2); unclear D gene. V lost 4 bases to trimming and J lost 7 bases, with 16 bases between them. CDR1 is LGHDT, CDR2 YNNKEL, per germline (reference sequence). The CDR3 runs to 14 residues. The CDR3 loop reads CASSPSSGSGGYTF. DNA of the CDR3: TGTGCCAGCAGCCCCTCATCAGGTAGCGGTGGCTACACCTTC.

The chain joins TRBV12-3 or TRBV12-4 to TRBJ1-1, with 7 bases lining up with TRBD1. V shed 6 bases, J shed 6 bases, and the junction held 7 bases outside the gene matches. The CDR3 runs to 13 residues. CDR3 protein: CASSLQGSAEAFF. CDR3 DNA sequence: TGTGCCAGCAGCTTACAGGGGTCGGCTGAAGCTTTCTTT.

The J gene is TRBJ2-3, the V gene TRBV7-9; D is uncertain. Germline CDR1 reads SEHNR; CDR2 reads FQNEAQ (reference sequence). Trimming stripped 1 base from V and 6 bases from J, with 8 bases between. This CDR3 contains 13 residues. CDR3 coding DNA: TGTGCCAGCAGCTTAGGGGGTCGGGATACGCAGTATTTT. This encodes CASSLGGRDTQYF.

This chain links TRBV11-2 with TRBJ1-2; a possible D gene is TRBD1 (5 bases). This CDR3 region has 15 residues. CDR1 SGHAT and CDR2 FQNNGV come from the germline V gene. V shed 1 base and J shed 4 bases, with 13 bases lying between them. The CDR3 region has the DNA TGTGCCAGCAGCTTAGGGGGGAAGGGCATCTATGGCTACACCTTC. This sequence encodes CASSLGGKGIYGYTF. Using reference TRBV11-2 and TRBJ1-2 for the parts outside the CDR3, the full variable domain is EAGVAQSPRYKIIEKRQSVAFWCNPISGHATLYWYQQILGQGPKLLIQFQNNGVVDDSQLPKDRFSAERLKGVDSTLKIQPAKLEDSAVYLCASSLGGKGIYGYTFGSGTRLTVV.

This sequence joins TRBV28 and TRBJ1-4; 9 bases align to TRBD1. V lost 5 bases to trimming and J lost 5 bases; unmatched junction nucleotides: 12. This CDR3 comprises 17 residues. CDR1 is MDHEN and CDR2 is SYDVKM in the germline V gene. The CDR3 sequence is CASSPSIGTGQNEKLFF. CDR3 sequence (DNA): TGTGCCAGCAGTCCCTCTATAGGGACAGGGCAAAATGAAAAACTGTTTTTT. Full variable domain (outside the CDR3, taken from reference TRBV28 and TRBJ1-4): DVKVTQSSRYLVKRTGEKVFLECVQDMDHENMFWYRQDPGLGLRLIYFSYDVKMKEKGDIPEGYSVSREKKERFSLILESASTNQTSMYLCASSPSIGTGQNEKLFFGSGTQLSVL.